This T cell receptor (beta chain) was captured in a study of human T cells and chemical hapten exposure. For the study at large: Patch testing placed 0.01% DPC on the upper back, with readings at 6 days.

As to time point: patch test 3, about 24 weeks after DPC sensitization. Treatment reported: therapeutic diphenylcyclopropenone sensitization with weekly scalp DPC. Alopecia patients, 18 to 70 years old and DPC-suitable, served as donors. The library gave individual cDNA molecules unique molecular identifiers. Via MiXCR, TCRdb re-called the RACE reads, giving one row per CDR3 protein. The sample contains tens of thousands of distinct CDR3 sequences, 13% of which appear only once. This clonotype was detected only a few times. The CDR3 is 14 residues long. The germline CDR1 and CDR2 sequences are DFQATT and SNEGSKA (reference sequence). The V end lost 0 bases, the J end lost 5 bases, and 12 bases lay between the germline ends.

The sequenced sample was whole blood, obtained in connection with sensitization to the hapten diphenylcyclopropenone (DPC). The clonotype comes from a woman aged 50 to 60 with alopecia areata. Some clones in this sample may be carry-over from other donors' samples. The V and J genes are TRBV20-1 and TRBJ2-3; D not resolved. In nucleotides, the CDR3 is TGCAGTGCTAGAGATCAAAGAAAAGGAGATACGCAGTATTTT. Its translation is CSARDQRKGDTQYF.